This T cell receptor beta chain was sequenced during a study of T cell changes during pregnancy in multiple sclerosis. Only in-frame clones appear in the TCRdb table, and some are missing; sequencing was by immunoSEQ multiplex PCR. The table shows more than 25,000 clones, with 89% occurring only once. This clone was detected only once. The ends lost 7 bases at V and 5 bases at J; junction bases unmatched: 5. CDR3 length equals 14 residues. CDR1 and CDR2 from the germline V gene are MGHRA and YSYEKL. The material was CD8+ T cells from peripheral blood mononuclear cells, obtained after pregnancy. The rearrangement links TRBV4-1 to TRBJ2-1, with 10 bases that match TRBD2. This clonotype was sampled from a female donor with multiple sclerosis, enrolled in a pregnancy study. The CDR3 here is CASTLAGVNNEQFF. The DNA of the CDR3 is TGCGCCAGCACGCTAGCGGGAGTTAACAATGAGCAGTTCTTC.